This is a list of T cell receptor beta chains from one sample in a study of cytomegalovirus exposure and HLA in healthy donors. Produced via immunoSEQ multiplex PCR; TCRdb's table is partial and in-frame only. The table shows around 190,000 clones, with roughly 77% occurring only once. Material for sequencing was PBMCs. The source of these receptors is a woman between 45 and 60 years old in good health and CMV-seronegative. Both conserved end residues are part of each CDR3. A D gene is named only where the DNA matches it firmly. Size is omitted from some rows. Given values are once, few, many or a class for expanded clones.

d_call: NA
v_call: TRBV29-1
clone_size: NA
j_call: TRBJ1-2
cdr3_nt: TGCAGCGTTGGAGGGCAGGCCTCCCACTTC
cdr3_aa: CSVGGQASHF

d_call: TRBD1
v_call: TRBV6-5
clone_size: NA
j_call: TRBJ2-5
cdr3_nt: TGTGCCAGCAGCTGGGACAGGGTGGAGACCCAGTACTTC
cdr3_aa: CASSWDRVETQYF

d_call: NA
v_call: TRBV5-4
clone_size: once
j_call: TRBJ2-3
cdr3_nt: TGTGCCAGCAGCTTGGGAGGGAGCACAGATACGCAGTATTTT
cdr3_aa: CASSLGGSTDTQYF

d_call: NA
v_call: TRBV5-1
clone_size: NA
j_call: TRBJ2-4
cdr3_nt: TGCGCCAGCAGCTTTGGAACAGGGTCGGAGCTAGCCAAAAACATTCAGTACTTC
cdr3_aa: CASSFGTGSELAKNIQYF

d_call: NA
v_call: TRBV5-5
clone_size: NA
j_call: TRBJ2-1
cdr3_nt: TGTGCCAGCAGCTTGGCCGGTCCTCCGAAAAATGAGCAGTTCTTC
cdr3_aa: CASSLAGPPKNEQFF

d_call: NA
v_call: TRBV27
clone_size: NA
j_call: TRBJ2-2
cdr3_nt: TGTGCCAGCAGTTTCCTGGCAGGGGAATTCGGGGAGCTGTTTTTT
cdr3_aa: CASSFLAGEFGELFF

d_call: NA
v_call: TRBV21-1
clone_size: NA
j_call: TRBJ1-1
cdr3_nt: TGTGCCAGCAGCACTGGGACAGGACACCACCCGAACACTGAAGCTTTCTTT
cdr3_aa: CASSTGTGHHPNTEAFF

d_call: TRBD1
v_call: TRBV27
clone_size: few
j_call: TRBJ1-2
cdr3_nt: TGTGCCAGCAGTCCCAGGGGGCGAAACTATGGCTACACCTTC
cdr3_aa: CASSPRGRNYGYTF

d_call: TRBD2
v_call: TRBV19
clone_size: once
j_call: TRBJ2-7
cdr3_nt: TGTGCCAGTAGTATAATGCCGTCGGGACTAGCGGGAGGGACAACTCGTGGCTCCTACGAGCAGTACTTC
cdr3_aa: CASSIMPSGLAGGTTRGSYEQYF

d_call: NA
v_call: TRBV2
clone_size: NA
j_call: TRBJ1-2
cdr3_nt: TGTGCCACCGGTGAAGATGGTCGTACGCAGGGGATCTATGGCTACACCTTC
cdr3_aa: CATGEDGRTQGIYGYTF

d_call: TRBD2
v_call: TRBV6-5
clone_size: NA
j_call: TRBJ2-1
cdr3_nt: TGTGCCAGCAGGATAGCGGGGGGTGAGCAGTTCTTC
cdr3_aa: CASRIAGGEQFF

d_call: NA
v_call: TRBV7-2
clone_size: NA
j_call: TRBJ2-1
cdr3_nt: TGTGCCAGCAGCTTAGTATTCAGTCGAGGGATCAGCTCCTACAATGAGCAGTTCTTC
cdr3_aa: CASSLVFSRGISSYNEQFF

d_call: NA
v_call: TRBV2
clone_size: NA
j_call: TRBJ2-5
cdr3_nt: TGTGCCAGCAGTGAAGCGCTAGGAGGGTCCCAAGAGACCCAGTACTTC
cdr3_aa: CASSEALGGSQETQYF

d_call: NA
v_call: TRBV4-2
clone_size: NA
j_call: TRBJ2-1
cdr3_nt: TGTGCCAGCAGCCAAGATCACGGGAGACCCTGGAGTGAGCAGTTCTTC
cdr3_aa: CASSQDHGRPWSEQFF

d_call: NA
v_call: TRBV19
clone_size: NA
j_call: TRBJ2-2
cdr3_nt: TGTGCCAGTAGTACCAAACAGGGCGGGGAGCTGTTTTTT
cdr3_aa: CASSTKQGGELFF

d_call: NA
v_call: TRBV9
clone_size: NA
j_call: TRBJ1-3
cdr3_nt: TGTGCCAGCAGCGTCAACGTCAGGGCCAGTGGAAACACCATATATTTT
cdr3_aa: CASSVNVRASGNTIYF

d_call: NA
v_call: TRBV2
clone_size: few
j_call: TRBJ1-4
cdr3_nt: TGTGCCAGCAGGGACAACACCGCAACTAATGAAAAACTGTTTTTT
cdr3_aa: CASRDNTATNEKLFF

d_call: TRBD2
v_call: TRBV7-6
clone_size: NA
j_call: TRBJ2-3
cdr3_nt: TGTGCCAGCAGCTTATTAGCGGGGGGTATCACAGATACGCAGTATTTT
cdr3_aa: CASSLLAGGITDTQYF

d_call: NA
v_call: TRBV23-1
clone_size: NA
j_call: TRBJ1-2
cdr3_nt: TGCGCCAGCAGTCAACCGGGACTAAACTATGGCTACACCTTC
cdr3_aa: CASSQPGLNYGYTF

d_call: TRBD1
v_call: TRBV28
clone_size: NA
j_call: TRBJ1-5
cdr3_nt: TGTGCCAGCTGCTACAGGGGGGATGGTCAGCCCCAGCATTTT
cdr3_aa: CASCYRGDGQPQHF

d_call: TRBD2
v_call: TRBV29-1
clone_size: NA
j_call: TRBJ2-2
cdr3_nt: TGCAGCGTAATGGGACTAGCGGGAGGTGGTACCGGGGAGCTGTTTTTT
cdr3_aa: CSVMGLAGGGTGELFF

d_call: NA
v_call: TRBV7-2
clone_size: NA
j_call: TRBJ2-5
cdr3_nt: TGTGCCAGCAGCTTGGCAGGGGCCCGAGAGACCCAGTACTTC
cdr3_aa: CASSLAGARETQYF

d_call: TRBD1
v_call: TRBV7-9
clone_size: NA
j_call: TRBJ2-1
cdr3_nt: TGTGCCAGCAGCTTAGTTCGCGGGACAGGGTATAACCTTTACAATGAGCAGTTCTTC
cdr3_aa: CASSLVRGTGYNLYNEQFF

d_call: NA
v_call: TRBV2
clone_size: NA
j_call: TRBJ1-4
cdr3_nt: TGTGCCAGCAGTGAAGCGAACAGGAATAATGAAAAACTGTTTTTT
cdr3_aa: CASSEANRNNEKLFF

d_call: NA
v_call: TRBV19
clone_size: few
j_call: TRBJ1-1
cdr3_nt: TGTGCCAGTAGTATGCGAGGGGGAGATGAAGCTTTCTTT
cdr3_aa: CASSMRGGDEAFF

d_call: TRBD2
v_call: TRBV10-3
clone_size: NA
j_call: TRBJ2-7
cdr3_nt: TGTGCCATCGGACTAGCGGGCTACGAGCAGTACTTC
cdr3_aa: CAIGLAGYEQYF

d_call: NA
v_call: TRBV11-2
clone_size: NA
j_call: TRBJ2-4
cdr3_nt: TGTGCCAGCAGCCCGGACTCACTTGGTGGCAAAAACATTCAGTACTTC
cdr3_aa: CASSPDSLGGKNIQYF

d_call: TRBD1
v_call: TRBV5-1
clone_size: few
j_call: TRBJ1-1
cdr3_nt: TGCGCCAGCAGCCCGTCAGGGGGGATGAACACTGAAGCTTTCTTT
cdr3_aa: CASSPSGGMNTEAFF

d_call: TRBD1
v_call: TRBV7-9
clone_size: few
j_call: TRBJ2-6
cdr3_nt: TGTGCCAGCAGCTCATTCCGGGACAGGGGGCGTGGGGCCAACGTCCTGACTTTC
cdr3_aa: CASSSFRDRGRGANVLTF

d_call: NA
v_call: TRBV27
clone_size: NA
j_call: TRBJ2-4
cdr3_nt: TGTGCCAGCAGTCCCTCAGGGGGGCAAGCCAAAAACATTCAGTACTTC
cdr3_aa: CASSPSGGQAKNIQYF

d_call: TRBD1
v_call: TRBV19
clone_size: NA
j_call: TRBJ2-2
cdr3_nt: TGTGCCAGTAGTATTCAGGGGGCAATCGGGGAGCTGTTTTTT
cdr3_aa: CASSIQGAIGELFF

d_call: NA
v_call: TRBV2
clone_size: NA
j_call: TRBJ1-5
cdr3_nt: TGTGCCAGCAGTGAGGAAATGCAGGGCAATCAGCCCCAGCATTTT
cdr3_aa: CASSEEMQGNQPQHF

d_call: NA
v_call: TRBV19
clone_size: NA
j_call: TRBJ2-7
cdr3_nt: TGTGCCAGTAGTATGGTATCAGGGGCCTACGAGCAGTACTTC
cdr3_aa: CASSMVSGAYEQYF

d_call: TRBD1
v_call: TRBV27
clone_size: NA
j_call: TRBJ2-7
cdr3_nt: TGTGCCAGCAGTTTAATAGGACAGGGAGCCTCCTACGAGCAGTACTTC
cdr3_aa: CASSLIGQGASYEQYF

d_call: NA
v_call: TRBV10-2
clone_size: NA
j_call: TRBJ1-2
cdr3_nt: TGCGCCAGCAGTGAGTTCCGGGGGAAGACCTCTAACTATGGCTACACCTTC
cdr3_aa: CASSEFRGKTSNYGYTF

d_call: TRBD1
v_call: TRBV25-1
clone_size: NA
j_call: TRBJ1-2
cdr3_nt: TGTGCCAGCAGTAACGCGACAGGGGGCCTAGGTGGCTACACCTTC
cdr3_aa: CASSNATGGLGGYTF

d_call: NA
v_call: TRBV7-2
clone_size: NA
j_call: TRBJ2-2
cdr3_nt: TGTGCCAGCAGCTTCAGGCTAGCTAGCACCGGGGAGCTGTTTTTT
cdr3_aa: CASSFRLASTGELFF

d_call: TRBD1
v_call: TRBV7-9
clone_size: few
j_call: TRBJ1-1
cdr3_nt: TGTGCCAGCAGCTGGACAGGAGTGAACACTGAAGCTTTCTTT
cdr3_aa: CASSWTGVNTEAFF

d_call: NA
v_call: TRBV19
clone_size: NA
j_call: TRBJ1-4
cdr3_nt: TGTGCCAGTAGTCCTCAGGGTGCAACTAATGAAAAACTGTTTTTT
cdr3_aa: CASSPQGATNEKLFF

d_call: NA
v_call: TRBV19
clone_size: NA
j_call: TRBJ1-2
cdr3_nt: TGTGCCAGTAGTGCCTCTGGACAACGCTACACCTTC
cdr3_aa: CASSASGQRYTF

d_call: NA
v_call: TRBV25-1
clone_size: NA
j_call: TRBJ1-6
cdr3_nt: TGTGCCAGCGGGACGGGGGTTTGGAATTCACCCCTCCACTTT
cdr3_aa: CASGTGVWNSPLHF

d_call: NA
v_call: TRBV19
clone_size: NA
j_call: TRBJ2-7
cdr3_nt: TGTGCCAGTAGTATAGACCCCTCGAGCTACGAGCAGTACTTC
cdr3_aa: CASSIDPSSYEQYF

d_call: NA
v_call: TRBV7-3
clone_size: NA
j_call: TRBJ2-2
cdr3_nt: TGTGCCAGCAGCTTAGGACAGCACACCGGGGAGCTGTTTTTT
cdr3_aa: CASSLGQHTGELFF

d_call: TRBD1
v_call: TRBV11-2
clone_size: NA
j_call: TRBJ1-1
cdr3_nt: TGTGCCAGCAGCCGACAGGGTAACACTGAAGCTTTCTTT
cdr3_aa: CASSRQGNTEAFF

d_call: TRBD1
v_call: TRBV19
clone_size: NA
j_call: TRBJ1-2
cdr3_nt: TGTGCCAGTAGTATGACAGGGGGTGACTATGGCTACACCTTC
cdr3_aa: CASSMTGGDYGYTF

d_call: TRBD2
v_call: TRBV19
clone_size: NA
j_call: TRBJ2-3
cdr3_nt: TGTGCCAGTAGTGTGAGCGGGAGTAGAACAGATACGCAGTATTTT
cdr3_aa: CASSVSGSRTDTQYF

d_call: NA
v_call: TRBV5-1
clone_size: NA
j_call: TRBJ2-6
cdr3_nt: TGCGCCAGCAGCACTACAGGGTTAGGGGCCAACGTCCTGACTTTC
cdr3_aa: CASSTTGLGANVLTF

d_call: NA
v_call: TRBV6-1
clone_size: NA
j_call: TRBJ1-2
cdr3_nt: TGTGCCAGCAGTGAAGCGGGGGGGGCCTGGGGCTATGGCTACACCTTC
cdr3_aa: CASSEAGGAWGYGYTF

d_call: NA
v_call: TRBV4-3
clone_size: few
j_call: TRBJ1-2
cdr3_nt: TGCGCCAGCAGCCAAGATTATTCGACATATGGCTACACCTTC
cdr3_aa: CASSQDYSTYGYTF

d_call: TRBD1
v_call: TRBV27
clone_size: NA
j_call: TRBJ2-7
cdr3_nt: TGTGCCAGCAGTACTCGGACAGGGAGCTACGAGCAGTACTTC
cdr3_aa: CASSTRTGSYEQYF

d_call: NA
v_call: TRBV5-6
clone_size: NA
j_call: TRBJ2-1
cdr3_nt: TGTGCCAGCAGCTCGGTGCCGACTATCCCCTACAATGAGCAGTTCTTC
cdr3_aa: CASSSVPTIPYNEQFF

d_call: NA
v_call: TRBV7-2
clone_size: NA
j_call: TRBJ1-5
cdr3_nt: TGTGCCAGCAGCCAAGCCCCCACGCAGCCCCAGCATTTT
cdr3_aa: CASSQAPTQPQHF

d_call: TRBD1
v_call: TRBV7-9
clone_size: NA
j_call: TRBJ1-1
cdr3_nt: TGTGCCAGTAGACAGGGCTTGAACACTGAAGCTTTCTTT
cdr3_aa: CASRQGLNTEAFF